A single sample gave rise to the 26 T cell receptor beta chains below, sequenced in a study of cytomegalovirus exposure and HLA in healthy donors. The primer mix had 60 Vbeta and 13 Jbeta primers. Sequencing used immunoSEQ multiplex PCR; TCRdb keeps in-frame clones, though not all of them. The data show around 170,000 clones, with approximately 73% seen just once and over 2% held by the top ten. Specimen: PBMCs. The receptors come from a woman aged 25-40 years in good health and CMV-seropositive.

The chain carries TRBV4-1 and TRBJ2-5; D is perhaps TRBD2 (6 bases). The V end was cut by 3 bases, the J end by 4 bases, with 9 bases between. Germline V gives CDR1 MGHRA, CDR2 YSYEKL. There are 13 residues in the CDR3. The CDR3 here is CASSQGGGETQYF. Written as DNA, the CDR3 is TGCGCCAGCAGCCAGGGAGGAGGAGAGACCCAGTACTTC.

This chain links TRBV6-5 with TRBJ2-7; weak D call: TRBD2 (5 bases). The CDR3 is made up of 13 amino acids. Trimming removed 0 bases from V and 2 bases from J, with 5 bases in between. Germline CDR1 MNHEY, CDR2 SVGAGI. CDR3 nucleotide sequence: TGTGCCAGCAGTTACTCGGGAGCCTACGAGCAGTACTTC. Protein: CASSYSGAYEQYF.

This clone was detected a few times. This chain joins TRBV4-1 and TRBJ1-4; D not certain. This CDR3 has 14 amino acids. The germline CDR1 and CDR2 sequences are MGHRA and YSYEKL. Trimming stripped 3 bases from V and 7 bases from J, with 12 bases between. The CDR3 DNA reads as TGCGCCAGCAGCCAGTTGGGCAGAACTGAAAAACTGTTTTTT. Protein: CASSQLGRTEKLFF.

This chain joins TRBV18 and TRBJ2-2, with TRBD1 matching 7 bases. The germline V gene has CDR1 KGHSH and CDR2 LQKENI. The length of the CDR3 is 15 residues. Trimming at V came to 3 bases and at J to 5 bases, leaving 6 bases not matched to a gene. CDR3: CASSPSTGLTGELFF. CDR3 nucleotides: TGTGCCAGCTCACCCTCGACAGGGTTGACCGGGGAGCTGTTTTTT. Complete variable domain (other parts from reference TRBV18 and TRBJ2-2): NAGVMQNPRHLVRRRGQEARLRCSPMKGHSHVYWYRQLPEEGLKFMVYLQKENIIDESGMPKERFSAEFPKEGPSILRIQQVVRGDSAAYFCASSPSTGLTGELFFGEGSRLTVL.

The genes are TRBV7-2 and TRBJ2-3, with 9 nucleotides matching TRBD2. J lost 5 bases, V lost 4 bases, and 19 bases had no gene match. This CDR3 spans 19 amino acids. Germline V gives CDR1 SGHTA, CDR2 FQGNSA. The DNA of the CDR3 is TGTGCCAGCAGCTGGCGGGGGGATATTCGAGCGGGGGGATTAGATACGCAGTATTTT. Its protein product is CASSWRGDIRAGGLDTQYF.

This clone was seen a few times. V gene TRBV7-8 combines with J gene TRBJ1-1; the D is unclear. The CDR3 consists of 13 residues. Germline V gene data show CDR1 as SGHVS and CDR2 as FQNEAQ. The V and J ends lost 5 bases and 3 bases respectively, with 10 bases between them. The CDR3 loop is CASSRGGYTEAFF. The CDR3 bases are TGTGCCAGCAGCCGAGGAGGGTACACTGAAGCTTTCTTT.

The chain joins TRBV6-5 to TRBJ1-6, with a tentative D call TRBD1 (5 bases). This CDR3 spans 14 amino acids. Between the trimmed V and J ends, which lost 6 bases and 6 bases, there was a span of 12 bases. Per germline, CDR1 MNHEY and CDR2 SVGAGI. The CDR3 DNA is TGTGCCAGCAGGCTCGAAAGGGGTAATTCACCCCTCCACTTT. It translates to CASRLERGNSPLHF.

This clone was seen only a few times. This chain joins TRBV19 and TRBJ1-5; D is unresolved. Trimming shortened V by 3 bases and J by 0 bases, and 9 bases separated the two germline ends. The CDR3 totals 15 residues. Germline V CDR1 and CDR2: LNHDA, SQIVND (reference sequence). The CDR3 here is CASSIYGDSNQPQHF. CDR3 DNA: TGTGCCAGTAGTATTTACGGAGATAGCAATCAGCCCCAGCATTTT.

The V call is TRBV28, the J call TRBJ2-7, with 11 positions matching TRBD1. Germline CDR1 MDHEN, CDR2 SYDVKM. Unmatched junction bases numbered 2, after V lost 5 bases and J lost 2 bases. This CDR3 has 14 amino acids. The chain's CDR3 is CASSGTGGPYEQYF. The DNA of the CDR3 is TGTGCCAGCAGTGGGACAGGGGGGCCCTACGAGCAGTACTTC.

The chain joins TRBV28 to TRBJ1-5; 7 nucleotides match TRBD1. V was pared by 6 bases and J by 5 bases, with 10 bases of the junction left unmatched. Germline V CDR1 and CDR2: MDHEN, SYDVKM. CDR3 length: 15 amino acids. This CDR3 is CASSPPRDSYQPQHF. CDR3 nucleotide sequence: TGTGCCAGCAGCCCCCCCCGGGACAGTTATCAGCCCCAGCATTTT.

V and J are TRBV30 and TRBJ1-2, with D unclear. CDR3 length: 14 amino acids. CDR1 is GTSNPN and CDR2 is SVGIG in the germline V gene (reference sequence). The V end lost 3 bases, the J end lost 4 bases, and 15 bases lay between the germline ends. The CDR3 bases are TGTGCCTGGAGGCCCCAGGAGGGCTTCTATGGCTACACCTTC. This translates into CAWRPQEGFYGYTF.

The chain has TRBV10-3 and TRBJ2-5, with D perhaps TRBD1 (6 bases). V lost 6 bases to trimming and J lost 4 bases, with 12 bases between them. The CDR3 consists of 13 residues. Germline CDR1 reads ENHRY; CDR2 reads SYGVKD. The CDR3 region is CAIRGGGRETQYF. CDR3 nucleotides: TGTGCCATCAGAGGGGGTGGGCGAGAGACCCAGTACTTC.

This clone appeared a few times. J is TRBJ2-1 and V is TRBV5-1; possible D gene TRBD2, 6 bases. Germline V gives CDR1 SGHRS, CDR2 YFSETQ. CDR3 length equals 17 residues. V was cut by 4 bases and J by 5 bases, with 22 bases left in between. The DNA of the CDR3 is TGCGCCAGCAGCCCGTATCTCCGGCGGGGAGCGAACAATGAGCAGTTCTTC. Protein: CASSPYLRRGANNEQFF.

The chain combines TRBV5-8 with TRBJ1-5; D ambiguous. CDR1 SGHTS and CDR2 YDEGEE come from the germline V gene. The CDR3 extends over 13 amino acids. V was trimmed by 1 base and J by 7 bases, leaving 9 bases between them. The CDR3 is CASSLWGEQPQHF. The CDR3 nucleotides read TGTGCCAGCAGCTTGTGGGGAGAACAGCCCCAGCATTTT.

This rearrangement joins TRBV9 to TRBJ2-2; perhaps TRBD2 as D (5 bases). From germline, CDR1 is SGDLS and CDR2 YYNGEE. This CDR3 region has 16 residues. Between the trimmed V and J ends, which lost 0 bases and 8 bases, there was a span of 17 bases. The CDR3 DNA sequence: TGTGCCAGCAGCGTAGATAGTGCCGCACTAGGGGGGGAGCTGTTTTTT. Amino acids: CASSVDSAALGGELFF.

The chain is built from TRBV5-1 and TRBJ2-2; D possibly corresponds to TRBD2 (7 bases). V shed 3 bases and J shed 4 bases, with 13 bases lying between them. Germline CDR1 SGHRS, CDR2 YFSETQ. The CDR3 is 15 residues long. CDR3 coding DNA: TGCGCCAGCAGCTCCCTAGGGGGGGGCACCGGGGAGCTGTTTTTT. Translation gives CASSSLGGGTGELFF.

This chain joins TRBV10-1 and TRBJ2-1; TRBD2 agrees at 8 bases. The junction had 7 bases not matched to a gene; V was cut back by 0 bases and J by 6 bases. The CDR3 consists of 16 residues. CDR1 is WNHNN, CDR2 SYGVQD, per germline (reference sequence). CDR3 bases: TGCGCCAGCAGTGAGTCTGCGGGGGGCTACATCAATGAGCAGTTCTTC. Translation: CASSESAGGYINEQFF.

This clone was observed a few times. The chain has TRBV10-3 and TRBJ2-1; 7 bases are shared with TRBD2. CDR1 and CDR2 from the germline V gene are ENHRY and SYGVKD. This CDR3 comprises 15 residues. V was clipped by 6 bases and J by 0 bases; unmatched bases: 5. The CDR3 nucleotides read TGTGCCATCAGCTCCGAGCGGGGCTCCTACAATGAGCAGTTCTTC. It encodes CAISSERGSYNEQFF.

The table lists this clone with a few counts. The V and J genes are TRBV10-3 and TRBJ1-2, with 7 bases fitting TRBD1. CDR3 length: 14 amino acids. J was trimmed by 4 bases and V by 7 bases; bases with no gene match: 9. The germline CDR1 and CDR2 sequences are ENHRY and SYGVKD. CDR3 sequence reads: CAIIKDRVIYGYTF. DNA for the CDR3: TGTGCCATCATCAAAGACAGGGTAATCTATGGCTACACCTTC.

The chain is built from TRBV7-9 and TRBJ2-2; D is ambiguous. CDR3 size: 17 residues. Germline assignment: CDR1 SEHNR and CDR2 FQNEAQ (reference sequence). The V end was cut by 1 base, the J end by 4 bases, with 16 bases between. The CDR3 nucleotides read TGTGCCAGCAGCTTAGAACGACTCACCGGAGCCACCGGGGAGCTGTTTTTT. It is translated as CASSLERLTGATGELFF.

The chain couples TRBV6-5 to TRBJ2-5, with D tentatively TRBD2 (5 bases). The J call may not be correct, given that the DNA end is closer to TRBJ2-7. Per germline, CDR1 MNHEY and CDR2 SVGAGI. CDR3 length: 15 amino acids. The CDR3 spells CASSPTGISSYEQYF. The CDR3 region has the DNA TGTGCCAGCAGTCCCACCGGGATTAGCTCCTACGAGCAGTACTTC.

CDR3 loop: CASRPAGGASYGYTF. Here the CDR3 DNA reads TGTGCCAGCAGACCGGCGGGGGGAGCAAGCTATGGCTACACCTTC. V is TRBV7-3 and J is TRBJ1-2; possibly TRBD1 for D (5 bases). CDR1 and CDR2 (germline): SGHTA, FQGTGA. V was trimmed by 6 bases and J by 4 bases, leaving 18 bases between them. The CDR3 sequence is 15 residues long.

The chain links TRBV7-9 to TRBJ2-7, with TRBD1 as a possible D gene (5 bases). This CDR3 has 13 amino acids. Trimming stripped 0 bases from V and 6 bases from J, with 9 bases between. CDR1 and CDR2 (germline): SEHNR, FQNEAQ (reference sequence). The CDR3 loop is CASSLAEDTEQYF. The CDR3 region has the DNA TGTGCCAGCAGCTTAGCAGAGGACACCGAGCAGTACTTC.

This clone was detected only once. The CDR3 DNA reads TGTGCCAGCACTCTGGGGAGGTCGCCAAATACGCAGTATTTT. Residues: CASTLGRSPNTQYF. The V and J genes are TRBV2 and TRBJ2-3, with D possibly matching TRBD2 (6 bases). Germline lookup yields CDR1 SNHLY and CDR2 FYNNEI. The CDR3 is 14 amino acids. V gave up 7 bases and J gave up 7 bases, with 18 bases separating them.

The chain recombines TRBV7-2 with TRBJ1-2, with 10 bases identical to TRBD1. The trim removed 5 bases at V and 3 bases at J, leaving 3 bases unmatched. There are 14 residues in the CDR3. CDR1 is SGHTA, CDR2 FQGNSA, per germline. This chain's CDR3 is CASSPGQGDYGYTF. CDR3 in DNA: TGTGCCAGCAGCCCTGGACAGGGGGACTATGGCTACACCTTC.

This clone was seen only a few times. The chain combines TRBV5-6 with TRBJ1-6; TRBD1 aligns across 7 bases. The CDR3 sequence is 15 residues long. Per the germline V gene, CDR1 is SGHDT and CDR2 is YYEEEE. V gave up 0 bases and J gave up 10 bases; unmatched junction bases: 7. The CDR3 DNA sequence: TGTGCCAGCAGCTTGGATGACAGGGAGAACTCACCCCTCCACTTT. This gives the protein CASSLDDRENSPLHF. Based on the CDR3 plus reference TRBV5-6 and TRBJ1-6, the full variable domain is DAGVTQSPTHLIKTRGQQVTLRCSPKSGHDTVSWYQQALGQGPQFIFQYYEEEERQRGNFPDRFSGHQFPNYSSELNVNALLLGDSALYLCASSLDDRENSPLHFGNGTRLTVT.